These T cell receptor beta chains were read from a single sample in a study of cytomegalovirus exposure and HLA in healthy donors. TCRdb's table, derived via immunoSEQ multiplex PCR, lists solely in-frame clones and lacks some. The data contain 150,000 to 180,000 clones, approximately 74% of them singletons. Sequencing was performed on PBMCs. These receptors all come from a man in his late teens or twenties in good health and CMV-seronegative. The conserved cysteine and the conserved F or W are not part of the CDR3 here.

V	CDR3
TRBV7-2	ASSLLERGAYTDTQY
TRBV19	ATSSWDSNTGELF
TRBV25-1	ASSESGGAGAPLH
TRBV5-1	ASSLGQNYEQY
TRBV29-1	SARRGTPNYEQY
TRBV15	ATSRDLLGAGPDTQY
TRBV6-6	ASSRQENSPLH
TRBV11-2	ASSDTGGGSYNEQF
TRBV27	ASRLGLADGTQY
TRBV11-2	ASSFRGASGNTIY
TRBV29-1	SVDGGTLSSGANGLT